This T cell receptor beta chain came from a study of long-term antiretroviral therapy in people with HIV. Study-level results: In samples taken after ART, diversity increased but remained below transplant donor control levels. Clonotypes expanded prior to ART showed repertoire dominance at all sampled time points. Narrower CDR3 length ranges marked HIV repertoires relative to controls.

Note on this clone: Its antigen is undetermined.

The CDR3 length is 14 residues. Germline values: CDR1 MNHEY, CDR2 SVGAGI. After removal of 0 bases from V and 12 bases from J, the junction contained 7 bases not matched to a gene. About 0.95-10 million cryopreserved PBMC were held in samples before DNA extraction. Survey-level resolution applied to immunoSEQ assay v3.0. This table comes from immunoSEQ multiplex PCR, and its TCRdb copy is limited to in-frame clones, with some not included. The sample has some 13,000 clones, less than 85% seen once. This specimen was unsorted PBMCs, taken 3.2 years before starting antiretroviral therapy. The V call is TRBV6-5, the J call TRBJ1-4; 7 positions match TRBD1. This sequence was found in a middle-aged man with HIV. The CDR3 here is CASSYSRDSHQLFF. Here the CDR3 DNA reads TGTGCCAGCAGTTACTCCCGGGACAGCCACCAACTGTTTTTT.